This T cell receptor (beta chain) comes out of a study of cytomegalovirus exposure and HLA in healthy donors. This clone has only a few counts. PCR was performed using 60 Vbeta and 13 Jbeta primers. TCRdb's table, derived via immunoSEQ multiplex PCR, lists solely in-frame clones and lacks some. Of over 140,000 clones in the sample, about 80% were seen once. The germline CDR1 and CDR2 sequences are MNHNS and SASEGT. The length of the CDR3 is 14 residues. V lost 6 bases, J lost 2 bases, and 14 bases lay in between. Sequencing was performed on PBMCs. This sequence originates from a man younger than 45 in good health and CMV-seropositive. J is TRBJ2-7 and V is TRBV6-1; D gene unclear. This chain's CDR3 is CASSPRPGPYEQYF. As DNA, the CDR3 is TGTGCCAGCAGCCCCCGGCCAGGCCCCTACGAGCAGTACTTC.